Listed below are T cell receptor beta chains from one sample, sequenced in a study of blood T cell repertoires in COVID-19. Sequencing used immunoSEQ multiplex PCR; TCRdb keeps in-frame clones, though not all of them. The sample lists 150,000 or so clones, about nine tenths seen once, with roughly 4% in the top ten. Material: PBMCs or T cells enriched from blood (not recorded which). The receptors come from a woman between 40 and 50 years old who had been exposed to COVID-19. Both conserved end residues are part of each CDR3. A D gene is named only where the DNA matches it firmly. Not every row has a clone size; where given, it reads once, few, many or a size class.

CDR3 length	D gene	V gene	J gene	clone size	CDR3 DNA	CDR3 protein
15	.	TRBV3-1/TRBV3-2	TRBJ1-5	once	TGTGCCAGCAGCCGGGAGGGGAGGGACAATCAGCCCCAGCATTTT	CASSREGRDNQPQHF
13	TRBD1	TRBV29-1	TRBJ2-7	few	TGCAGCGTTGACGGGACAGGGATAGGCGAGCAGTACTTC	CSVDGTGIGEQYF
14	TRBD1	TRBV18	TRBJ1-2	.	TGTGCCAGCTCGATTGACAGGGAGGCGTATGGCTACACCTTC	CASSIDREAYGYTF
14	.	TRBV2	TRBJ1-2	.	TGTGCCAGCAGTGAATCTACAGGGCCCGGTGGCTACACCTTC	CASSESTGPGGYTF
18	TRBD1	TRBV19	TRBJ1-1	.	TGTGCCAGTAGGCCCTCAACGGGGACAGGCATGAAGCGTGCTGAAGCTTTCTTT	CASRPSTGTGMKRAEAFF
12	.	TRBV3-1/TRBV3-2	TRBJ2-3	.	TGTGCCAGCAGCCGACTAGCAGATACGCAGTATTTT	CASSRLADTQYF
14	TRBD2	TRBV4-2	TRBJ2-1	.	TGTGCCAGCAGCCAGCGGACTAGCGAGGATGAGCAGTTCTTC	CASSQRTSEDEQFF
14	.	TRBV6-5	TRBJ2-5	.	TGTGCCAGCAAGAGGGGGGGGGCCAGGGAGACCCAGTACTTC	CASKRGGARETQYF
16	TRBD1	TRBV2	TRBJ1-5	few	TGTGCCAGCAGTAGGACAGGGGGCGGACTAAATCAGCCCCAGCATTTT	CASSRTGGGLNQPQHF
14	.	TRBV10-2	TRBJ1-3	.	TGCGCCAGCAGTGAGTCCAGGGCTGGAAACACCATATATTTT	CASSESRAGNTIYF
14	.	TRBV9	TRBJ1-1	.	TGTGCCAGCAGCGTAGGACAGCTGAACACTGAAGCTTTCTTT	CASSVGQLNTEAFF
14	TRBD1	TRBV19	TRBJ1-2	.	TGTGCCAGTAGTCGGACAGGGAGTGAGCGAGGCTACACCTTC	CASSRTGSERGYTF
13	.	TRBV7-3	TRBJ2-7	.	TGTGCCAGCAGCCAGAGGTGGGGCGACGAGCAGTACTTC	CASSQRWGDEQYF
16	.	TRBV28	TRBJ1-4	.	TGTGCCAGCAGCTCAATCGTCGGAGGGTCTAATGAAAAACTGTTTTTT	CASSSIVGGSNEKLFF
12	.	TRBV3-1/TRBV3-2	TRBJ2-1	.	TGTGCCAGCAGCCAGTATGACGGGATGCAGTTCTTC	CASSQYDGMQFF
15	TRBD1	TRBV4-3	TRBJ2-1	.	TGCGCCAGCAGCCAGGGACAGGCCTGGGACAATGAGCAGTTCTTC	CASSQGQAWDNEQFF
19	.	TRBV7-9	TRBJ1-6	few	TGTGCCAGCAGCAAAGTGGTGTCTCCCCGAGGTTTCTATAATTCACCCCTCCACTTT	CASSKVVSPRGFYNSPLHF
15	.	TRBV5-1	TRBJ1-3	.	TGCGCCAGCAGCCTCGGACAGAGCTCTGGAAACACCATATATTTT	CASSLGQSSGNTIYF
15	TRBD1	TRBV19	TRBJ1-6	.	TGTGCCAGTAGTTTGGGACAGGGGAATAATTCACCCCTCCACTTT	CASSLGQGNNSPLHF
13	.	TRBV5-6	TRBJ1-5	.	TGTGCCAGCAGCAAGTTACTCGTTCAGCCCCAGCATTTT	CASSKLLVQPQHF
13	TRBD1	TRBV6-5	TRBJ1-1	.	TGTGCCAGCAGCCGACAGGGCCGGAGTGAAGCTTTCTTT	CASSRQGRSEAFF
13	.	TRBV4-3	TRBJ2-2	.	TGCGCCAGCAGCCAAGCAGGGACCGGGGAGCTGTTTTTT	CASSQAGTGELFF
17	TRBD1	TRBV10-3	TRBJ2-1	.	TGTGCCATCAGTGAGTCGGGTTGGGGACAGGGTCGGAATGAGCAGTTCTTC	CAISESGWGQGRNEQFF
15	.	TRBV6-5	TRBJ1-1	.	TGTGCCAGCAGTTACTTCGGGGCCAGGGGCACTGAAGCTTTCTTT	CASSYFGARGTEAFF
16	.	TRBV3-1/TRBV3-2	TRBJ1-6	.	TGTGCCAGCAGCCCCTTTACGGGCAGGGGTGATTCACCCCTCCACTTT	CASSPFTGRGDSPLHF
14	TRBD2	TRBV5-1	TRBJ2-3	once	TGCGCCAGCAGCTATAACATCGGGGGGGATACGCAGTATTTT	CASSYNIGGDTQYF
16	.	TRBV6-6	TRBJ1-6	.	TGTGCCAGCAGCCCTCCCATGACAGGAATGAGTTCACCCCTCCACTTT	CASSPPMTGMSSPLHF
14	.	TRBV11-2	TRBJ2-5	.	TGTGCCAGCAGCTTAGACCCCTTCCAAGAGACCCAGTACTTC	CASSLDPFQETQYF
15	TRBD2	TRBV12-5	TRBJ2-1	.	TGTGCTAGTGGTTTGAGGAGCGGGAGAGGCAATGAGCAGTTCTTC	CASGLRSGRGNEQFF
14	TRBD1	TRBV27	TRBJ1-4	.	TGTGCCAGCAGGGGGACAGGGGCTAATGAAAAACTGTTTTTT	CASRGTGANEKLFF
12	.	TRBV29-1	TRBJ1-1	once	TGCAGCGTTTCAGGGTGGTACACTGAAGCTTTCTTT	CSVSGWYTEAFF
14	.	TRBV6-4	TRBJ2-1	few	TGTGCCAGCAGTGAGGGGTCTAGCAGCCATGAGCAGTTCTTC	CASSEGSSSHEQFF
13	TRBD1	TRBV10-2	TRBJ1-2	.	TGCGCCAGCACTAAGGACAGGATCTATGGCTACACCTTC	CASTKDRIYGYTF
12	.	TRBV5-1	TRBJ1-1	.	TGCGCCAGCAGCCCCATGAACACTGAAGCTTTCTTT	CASSPMNTEAFF
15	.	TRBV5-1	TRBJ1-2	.	TGCGCCAGCAGCGCGGACGGGAGAATGCGGTATGGCTACACCTTC	CASSADGRMRYGYTF
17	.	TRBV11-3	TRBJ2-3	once	TGTGCCAGCAGCTTAGTAGTTGGGGGGGCCTTCACAGATACGCAGTATTTT	CASSLVVGGAFTDTQYF